The T cell receptor beta chain under discussion was sequenced for a study of identical twins. Template switching, a step in the protocol, added a universal primer site, and cDNA carried unique molecular identifiers. A single record per CDR3 protein comes from TCRdb applying MiXCR to the 5' RACE reads. This table has 420,000 or so distinct CDR3 sequences, under 20% appearing once. Study results and caveats: Analyses based on zero insertions could be partly confounded by invariant MAIT and iNKT cells. Conclusions came from cross-sectional statistical analysis, not from following the same donors. Out-of-frame TCR alpha sharing observed in monozygotic twins exceeded model estimates.

The germline gives CDR1 SGHRS, CDR2 YFSETQ. CDR3 length: 16 residues. This clonotype appeared a few times. The antigen remains unidentified. A junction boundary mismatches the germline segment, possibly from a read error. Material: naive T cells sorted from blood. The chain uses TRBV5-1 and TRBJ1-1; 8 nucleotides line up with TRBD1. This TCR derives from a middle-aged man in good health. The chain's CDR3 is CASSSRQGAANSEAFF. CDR3 DNA sequence: TGCGCCAGCAGCAGCCGGCAGGGGGCTGCGAACAGTGAAGCTTTCTTT.